This T cell receptor (beta chain) was identified during a study of beta chain features in type 1 diabetes. Study-wide results and limits: Here, the possible influence of HLA type (on TCRB rearrangement) remained unresolved. TCRB CDR3s from Type 1 diabetes patients were moderately but significantly shorter in all four CD4+ subsets. Healthy donors had naive, central memory and Treg TCRB repertoires that appeared less similar than those seen among patients. For patients and controls alike, PCR might favor shorter templates to the same degree.

The study reverse transcribed the entire isolated RNA, so it sequenced expressed TCRB transcripts. The data were produced by immunoSEQ multiplex PCR, yet TCRdb's version contains in-frame clones alone and is incomplete. The sample shows approximately 170,000 clones, about 9.1% of them seen only once. As to this clone: Its cognate antigen is unknown.

V trimming: 4 bases; J trimming: 7 bases; junction bases outside the gene matches: 9. Per germline, CDR1 SGHRS and CDR2 YFSETQ. This CDR3 spans 16 amino acids. The receptor was derived from a young woman in good health. Sequencing was performed on central memory CD4+ T cells from blood. The chain recombines TRBV5-1 with TRBJ2-1; 12 bases map to TRBD2. Here the CDR3 DNA reads TGCGCCAGCAGCACCGCACTAGCGGGGGGTAGGAATGAGCAGTTCTTC. This encodes CASSTALAGGRNEQFF.